This T cell receptor (beta chain) is drawn from a study of shared clonotypes between healthy human individuals. Study context: The study drew on a couple of women and a few men aged 18 to 49 as donors.

Data came from immunoSEQ multiplex PCR; TCRdb stores just in-frame clones and leaves some out. The table records millions of clones, approximately 92% of them present only once. General study findings and limits: In contrast to clonotypes shared by all four donors, non-shared clonotypes had lower generation probabilities.

This clone was counted between two and nine times. Its target is not known. CDR3 length: 15 residues. Germline values: CDR1 SNHLY, CDR2 FYNNEI. Deletions cut 2 bases from V and 4 bases from J, with 13 bases between. The receptor was isolated from a man aged 18 to 29 in good health. Sequencing was performed on naive CD4+ T cells sorted from blood. Subset noted: CD45RA+ positively selected. The chain carries TRBV2 and TRBJ2-3; D may match TRBD1 or TRBD2 (5 bases each). Here the CDR3 DNA reads TGTGCCAGCAGTGAAAGGGTCTGGGGGTCAGATACGCAGTATTTT. Translating gives CASSERVWGSDTQYF.